These T cell receptor beta chains were read from a single sample in a study of spatial heterogeneity in lung cancer. TCRdb independently ran MiXCR on the 5' RACE reads; one entry per CDR3 protein. The table shows about 8,100 distinct CDR3 sequences, with approximately 12% occurring only once. The sequenced sample was lung tumor tissue, obtained at surgery. The origin of the receptors is a male donor with early-stage non-small cell lung cancer. Each CDR3 is given with its conserved first and last residue. A D gene is named only where the DNA matches it firmly. Where a row states a size, it is once, few, many or the class of an expanded clone; other rows omit it.

D	V	size	J	DNA	CDR3
NA	TRBV11-3	medium-sized	TRBJ2-2	TGTGCCAGCAGCTTAGGGCCCATCACCGGGGAGCTGTTTTTT	CASSLGPITGELFF
NA	TRBV6-1	NA	TRBJ2-7	TGTGCCACTAGGGATTCCTACGAGCAGTACTTC	CATRDSYEQYF
NA	TRBV27	medium-sized	TRBJ2-2	TGTGCCAGCACCTCAGCACTTATACGGAACACCGGGGAGCTGTTTTTT	CASTSALIRNTGELFF
NA	TRBV6-1	many	TRBJ1-3	TGTGCCAGCAGTGGATACGGAAACACCATATATTTT	CASSGYGNTIYF
TRBD1	TRBV4-2	many	TRBJ2-1	TGTGCCAGCAGCCAAGAAGGGCAGGGGGCCAATGAGCAGTTCTTC	CASSQEGQGANEQFF
NA	TRBV20-1	many	TRBJ2-7	TGCAGTGCTAGAGTGGGAACGGTCGGCGAGCAGTACTTC	CSARVGTVGEQYF
NA	TRBV20-1	NA	TRBJ2-1	TGCAGTGCTAGAGAAGGCGGGCAGTTCTTC	CSAREGGQFF
TRBD2	TRBV28	once	TRBJ2-1	TGTGCCAGCAGGACTGGAGCGGGATTTTACAATGAGCAGTTCTTC	CASRTGAGFYNEQFF
TRBD2	TRBV3-1	many	TRBJ2-1	TGTGCCAGCAGCCAAGTTTCTAGCGGGTACTCCTACAATGAGCAGTTCTTC	CASSQVSSGYSYNEQFF
NA	TRBV28	many	TRBJ1-2	TGTGCCAGCAGTTCCCCAGGGCAGGCGGACTATGGCTACACCTTC	CASSSPGQADYGYTF
TRBD1	TRBV7-2	NA	TRBJ2-3	TGTGCCAGCAGAAGGGACAGAGGGGCAGATACGCAGTATTTT	CASRRDRGADTQYF
NA	TRBV20-1	medium-sized	TRBJ1-6	TGCAGTGCTACCAATACCGGTTCACCCCTCCACTTT	CSATNTGSPLHF
NA	TRBV12-3/TRBV12-4	medium-sized	TRBJ1-3	TGTGCCAGCAATCCAGAGCTCGGAAACACCATATATTTT	CASNPELGNTIYF
TRBD2	TRBV7-2	few	TRBJ2-1	TGTGCCAGCAGCTTCGCCGGGACTAGCGGGAACAATGAGCAGTTCTTC	CASSFAGTSGNNEQFF
TRBD2	TRBV24-1	medium-sized	TRBJ2-5	TGTGCCACCCGTTTTGGTAGCGGGAGGGCCCAGACCCAGTACTTC	CATRFGSGRAQTQYF
NA	TRBV2	many	TRBJ2-7	TGTGCCAGCAGTGCGGAAAGACTAGACCGAAACAGCGAGCAGTACTTC	CASSAERLDRNSEQYF
TRBD1	TRBV23-1	many	TRBJ1-5	TGCGCCAGCAGTCCAGACAGGGGCTTTCAGCCCCAGCATTTT	CASSPDRGFQPQHF
NA	TRBV29-1	many	TRBJ2-3	TGCAGCGTCCCTCACCATGATAGAGCAGATACGCAGTATTTT	CSVPHHDRADTQYF
NA	TRBV7-6	many	TRBJ1-2	TGTGCCAGCAGCTTAGATCAGGGTGATTCGGGCTACACCTTC	CASSLDQGDSGYTF
NA	TRBV29-1	medium-sized	TRBJ2-3	TGCAGCGTTGAACGTGTGGCAGATACGCAGTATTTT	CSVERVADTQYF
TRBD1	TRBV6-2/TRBV6-3	many	TRBJ2-7	TGTGCCAGCAGTTACCCCGCCGGACAGGGCTACGAGCAGTACTTC	CASSYPAGQGYEQYF
TRBD1	TRBV7-9	NA	TRBJ1-1	TGTGCCAGCGGACAGGACGGGGGGCACGCTTTCTTT	CASGQDGGHAFF
NA	TRBV5-1	NA	TRBJ1-1	TGCGCCAGCACCCCGTTGCGAGGAGGCACTGAAGCTTTCTTT	CASTPLRGGTEAFF
TRBD1	TRBV9	many	TRBJ2-4	TGTGCCAGCAGCAGTGGACAGGGAGACATTCAGTACTTC	CASSSGQGDIQYF
NA	TRBV10-2	many	TRBJ2-7	TGCGCCAGCAGTGACTACGAGCAGTACTTC	CASSDYEQYF
TRBD2	TRBV20-1	few	TRBJ2-7	TGCAGTGCTAGAGATTTATCAGCGGGAGTCCGGTACGAGCAGTACTTC	CSARDLSAGVRYEQYF
NA	TRBV5-1	medium-sized	TRBJ2-7	TGCGCCAGCAGCCCGACAGGAGGCGAGCAGTACTTC	CASSPTGGEQYF
TRBD1	TRBV20-1	many	TRBJ1-5	TGCAGTGCTCTGACAGGGGATGGTCAGCCCCAGCATTTT	CSALTGDGQPQHF
TRBD1	TRBV5-7	many	TRBJ2-5	TGTGCCAGCAGCCTAGGGACAGGGGAAGAGACCCAGTACTTC	CASSLGTGEETQYF
NA	TRBV29-1	many	TRBJ2-5	TGCAGCGTAGCCGATGGGGAACAGACCCAGTACTTC	CSVADGEQTQYF
TRBD1	TRBV7-2	many	TRBJ1-1	TGTGCCAGCAGCATATCCCAGGGGGCCGGGGAAGCTTTCTTT	CASSISQGAGEAFF
TRBD2	TRBV7-2	NA	TRBJ2-1	TGTGCCAGCAGCTTACAGACTAGCGGAGGCGGGAATGAGCAGTTCTTC	CASSLQTSGGGNEQFF
TRBD1	TRBV18	many	TRBJ2-1	TGTGCCAGCTCACAGGGACAGGGGGACAATGAGCAGTTCTTC	CASSQGQGDNEQFF
TRBD1	TRBV12-3/TRBV12-4	medium-sized	TRBJ2-7	TGTGCCAGCAGTTTAAAGGGACAGGGGCCCTACGAGCAGTACTTC	CASSLKGQGPYEQYF
NA	TRBV5-1	many	TRBJ2-1	TGCGCCAGCAGCTTGGCATCGAGCTCCTACAATGAGCAGTTCTTC	CASSLASSSYNEQFF
NA	TRBV20-1	NA	TRBJ2-7	TGCAGTGCCCCGGGGGCGACGTACGAGCAGTACTTC	CSAPGATYEQYF
NA	TRBV20-1	few	TRBJ2-6	TGCAGTGCTAGAGCTCACGAGACACCCTCTGGGGCCAACGTCCTGACTTTC	CSARAHETPSGANVLTF
NA	TRBV19	many	TRBJ2-7	TGTGCCAGTAGTGGCAGGGCGACCTCCTACGAGCAGTACTTC	CASSGRATSYEQYF
TRBD2	TRBV7-8	medium-sized	TRBJ2-1	TGTGCCAGCAGCTTAGTTTATACTAGCGGGAGTGGCTCCTACAATGAGCAGTTCTTC	CASSLVYTSGSGSYNEQFF
NA	TRBV7-9	NA	TRBJ1-4	TGTGCCAGCAGCACCGGGACACACCGGGGTGAAAAACTGTTTTTT	CASSTGTHRGEKLFF
TRBD2	TRBV7-3	many	TRBJ2-3	TGTGCCAGCAGTGAGGGACTAAACCCTCATCGAGATACGCAGTATTTT	CASSEGLNPHRDTQYF
TRBD1	TRBV5-1	medium-sized	TRBJ2-5	TGCGCCAGCAGCGTCGGGACAGGGGACGGGGAGACCCAGTACTTC	CASSVGTGDGETQYF
NA	TRBV4-2	NA	TRBJ2-7	TGTGCCAGCAGCCGGACAAGTTACTACGAGCAGTACTTC	CASSRTSYYEQYF
TRBD1	TRBV29-1	many	TRBJ2-6	TGCAGCGTCCAGACAGGGGGAGGTGGGGCCAACGTCCTGACTTTC	CSVQTGGGGANVLTF
TRBD2	TRBV5-1	medium-sized	TRBJ2-3	TGCGCCAGCAGCTTGGACACGGCGGGAGCGGGAGATACGCAGTATTTT	CASSLDTAGAGDTQYF
TRBD1	TRBV4-2	many	TRBJ2-7	TGTGCCAGCAGCCAACTAACAGGGGGCTACGAGCAGTACTTC	CASSQLTGGYEQYF
NA	TRBV7-8	many	TRBJ2-3	TGTGCCAGCAGCTACCTAGCTAGCACAGATACGCAGTATTTT	CASSYLASTDTQYF
NA	TRBV12-3/TRBV12-4	medium-sized	TRBJ1-1	TGTGCCAGCAGTTCTTTGGGCGGGGGCACTGAAGCTTTCTTT	CASSSLGGGTEAFF
NA	TRBV7-2	NA	TRBJ1-4	TGTGCCAGCAGCTTCGCGGGGGCGGGTGAAAAACTGTTTTTT	CASSFAGAGEKLFF
NA	TRBV3-1	many	TRBJ2-7	TGTGCCAGCAGCCAAGTCCCCTGGAACTACGAGCAGTACTTC	CASSQVPWNYEQYF
NA	TRBV6-4	NA	TRBJ1-1	TGTGCCATCAGGGGCCGGGACACTGAAGCTTTCTTT	CAIRGRDTEAFF
NA	TRBV4-1	medium-sized	TRBJ2-5	TGCGCCAGCAGCCAAGAACGTGGGGAGACCCAGTACTTC	CASSQERGETQYF
NA	TRBV10-3	many	TRBJ2-7	TGTGCCATCAGTCCCTTGACAGCCACCTACGAGCAGTACTTC	CAISPLTATYEQYF
NA	TRBV6-6	few	TRBJ1-1	TGTGCCAGCAGTCCAGGGAAGAACACTGAAGCTTTCTTT	CASSPGKNTEAFF
NA	TRBV6-2/TRBV6-3	medium-sized	TRBJ2-5	TGTGCCAGCAGTTACTCCGGGACTTGGGGGGTCCAAGAGACCCAGTACTTC	CASSYSGTWGVQETQYF
TRBD2	TRBV4-2	many	TRBJ2-1	TGTGCCAGCAGCACGCGAGCGGGAGAGAGTGAGCAGTTCTTC	CASSTRAGESEQFF
NA	TRBV4-3	medium-sized	TRBJ1-1	TGCGCCAGCAGCCAAGACAGCAGGGGCCCGGGGAACACTGAAGCTTTCTTT	CASSQDSRGPGNTEAFF
NA	TRBV18	many	TRBJ1-1	TGTGCCAGCTCACCATCCAGGGAGACTGAAGCTTTCTTT	CASSPSRETEAFF
NA	TRBV4-1	medium-sized	TRBJ2-1	TGCGCCAGCAGCCAAGGACGCAGCCGGCTAGCCATCTACAATGAGCAGTTCTTC	CASSQGRSRLAIYNEQFF
NA	TRBV20-1	many	TRBJ1-1	TGCAGTGCTAGAGTTCGGAACACCGGGGCGACCTCTGAAGCTTTCTTT	CSARVRNTGATSEAFF